A single sample gave rise to the 25 T cell receptor beta chains below, sequenced in a study of blood T cell repertoires in COVID-19. Generated by immunoSEQ multiplex PCR, the TCRdb table keeps only in-frame clones and is missing some. Of 80,000 or so clones in the sample, 70% to 90% were seen once. Source material: peripheral blood. The receptors originated from a man aged 45 to 65 with COVID-19, enrolled during active disease.

The V and J genes are TRBV5-1 and TRBJ1-1; D perhaps matches TRBD1 (6 bases). The CDR3 has 16 amino acids. Germline V gene lookup returns CDR1 SGHRS and CDR2 YFSETQ. V lost 4 bases and J lost 1, with 17 bases in between. CDR3 coding DNA: TGCGCCAGCAGCAGACCGGGACAAACTTCGAACACTGAAGCTTTCTTT. Protein: CASSRPGQTSNTEAFF.

This clone turned up a few times. This chain uses TRBV19 with TRBJ2-7; the match to TRBD1 covers 12 bases. The CDR3 is 17 residues long. The junction had 16 bases not matched to a gene; V was cut back by 6 bases and J by 7 bases. CDR1 LNHDA and CDR2 SQIVND come from the germline V gene (reference sequence). The CDR3 DNA sequence: TGTGCCAGTAGCCTTGGATTTGCGGGACAGGGGGCGCGGGAGCAGTACTTC. It translates to CASSLGFAGQGAREQYF.

The chain carries TRBV5-1 and TRBJ2-2; D perhaps matches TRBD2 (6 bases). The V end was cut by 0 bases, the J end by 9 bases, with 12 bases between. Germline V gene lookup returns CDR1 SGHRS and CDR2 YFSETQ. The CDR3 totals 14 residues. CDR3 nucleotides: TGCGCCAGCAGCTTGGGTCAAGGCGGGAGGGAGCTGTTTTTT. Its translation is CASSLGQGGRELFF.

The chain carries TRBV5-4 and TRBJ2-3; 9 positions match TRBD1. The CDR3 spans 16 residues. Germline V gene lookup returns CDR1 SGHNT and CDR2 YYREEE (reference sequence). J gave up 0 bases and V 4 bases, and 6 bases lay outside the gene matches. The CDR3 DNA reads as TGTGCCAGCAGCCTACCGGGACAGGGAAGCACAGATACGCAGTATTTT. It translates to CASSLPGQGSTDTQYF.

The chain carries TRBV11-2 and TRBJ2-3; the match to TRBD2 covers 9 bases. The CDR3 is 15 residues long. CDR1 is SGHAT and CDR2 is FQNNGV in the germline V gene. J was trimmed by 0 bases and V by 5 bases; bases with no gene match: 3. In DNA form, the CDR3 reads TGTGCCAGCAGCCGACTAGCGGCTAGCACAGATACGCAGTATTTT. It is translated as CASSRLAASTDTQYF.

The chain carries TRBV5-1 and TRBJ2-5; 7 bases fit TRBD1. V was pared by 5 bases and J by 1 base, with 11 bases of the junction left unmatched. Germline-derived CDR1 and CDR2 are SGHRS and YFSETQ. The CDR3 runs 16 residues. CDR3: CASRFSGGHAQETQYF. The CDR3 nucleotides read TGCGCCAGCAGATTCTCAGGGGGACACGCCCAAGAGACCCAGTACTTC.

This chain uses TRBV7-9 with TRBJ1-2; 8 positions match TRBD1. This CDR3 has 15 residues. V lost 6 bases to trimming and J lost 0 bases; unmatched junction nucleotides: 6. Germline V gene data show CDR1 as SEHNR and CDR2 as FQNEAQ (reference sequence). DNA for the CDR3: TGTGCCAGCAGTGGACAGGGTCGGGCTAACTATGGCTACACCTTC. Its protein product is CASSGQGRANYGYTF.

The rearrangement joins TRBV29-1 to TRBJ2-7; 9 nucleotides align to TRBD1. The V gene's germline CDR1 is SQVTM and CDR2 ANQGSEA. This CDR3 has 14 amino acids. The V gene end was trimmed by 7 bases and the J gene end by 5 bases; junction bases not matched to a gene: 12. DNA for the CDR3: TGCAGCGAGCCTCACAGGGGGCGAACTCACGAGCAGTACTTC. It translates to CSEPHRGRTHEQYF.

The chain recombines TRBV5-1 with TRBJ2-7; 9 nucleotides agree with TRBD2. With V trimmed by 2 bases and J by 0 bases, 6 bases remained unmatched. There are 16 residues in the CDR3. Germline CDR1 reads SGHRS; CDR2 reads YFSETQ. The DNA for the CDR3 is TGCGCCAGCAGCTTTAAGACTAGCGGACCCTCCTACGAGCAGTACTTC. It codes for CASSFKTSGPSYEQYF.

The gene calls are TRBV5-1 and TRBJ2-1; D is perhaps TRBD2 (6 bases). The germline gives CDR1 SGHRS, CDR2 YFSETQ. There are 14 residues in the CDR3. V was clipped by 3 bases and J by 7 bases, with 14 bases between them. The CDR3 DNA follows: TGCGCCAGCAGCTCGACCCTTGGGGGGAATGAGCAGTTCTTC. Amino acid sequence: CASSSTLGGNEQFF.

V gene TRBV7-2 combines with J gene TRBJ2-5, with 13 bases lining up with TRBD2. Germline lookup yields CDR1 SGHTA and CDR2 FQGNSA. The ends lost 2 bases at V and 2 bases at J; junction bases unmatched: 8. This CDR3 is built from 18 residues. CDR3 DNA sequence: TGTGCCAGCAGCTTAACTTTATTGGGACTAGCGGGGCAAGAGACCCAGTACTTC. Its protein product is CASSLTLLGLAGQETQYF.

The chain couples TRBV5-4 to TRBJ2-2, with 10 bases fitting TRBD2. Germline lookup yields CDR1 SGHNT and CDR2 YYREEE (reference sequence). V gave up 5 bases and J gave up 5 bases; unmatched junction bases: 9. The CDR3 runs 16 residues. The CDR3 coding sequence is TGTGCCAGCAGAAGTGGTATGGGACTAGCGACCGGGGAGCTGTTTTTT. Translation: CASRSGMGLATGELFF.

V is TRBV7-2 and J is TRBJ1-3; D gene unclear. Trimming took 2 bases from V and 3 from J, leaving 2 bases between them. This CDR3 spans 12 amino acids. Germline CDR1 SGHTA, CDR2 FQGNSA. The CDR3 DNA reads TGTGCCAGCAGCTTATATGGAAACACCATATATTTT. It specifies CASSLYGNTIYF.

The rearrangement links TRBV7-9 to TRBJ2-2; 7 bases line up with TRBD2. CDR1 and CDR2 from the germline V gene are SEHNR and FQNEAQ (reference sequence). The CDR3 is 16 residues long. V was pared by 6 bases and J by 3 bases, with 10 bases of the junction left unmatched. The chain's CDR3 is CASSPFRGVHTGELFF. CDR3 in DNA: TGTGCCAGCAGTCCCTTCCGGGGGGTGCACACCGGGGAGCTGTTTTTT.

The chain has TRBV24-1 and TRBJ1-1; 9 bases line up with TRBD1. Germline CDR1 KGHDR, CDR2 SFDVKD. V dropped 3 bases and J dropped 12; count of bases not matched to a gene: 7. The CDR3 sequence is 13 residues long. CDR3: CATSDMGQGGTFF. CDR3 sequence (DNA): TGTGCCACCAGTGATATGGGACAGGGAGGAACTTTCTTT.

In its sample, this clone was seen once. V usage is TRBV4-3 and J usage is TRBJ2-1; 9 bases map to TRBD1. This CDR3 is built from 16 residues. The V gene's germline CDR1 is LGHNA and CDR2 YSLEER. V shed 5 bases, J shed 1 base, and the junction held 6 bases outside the gene matches. As DNA, the CDR3 is TGCGCCAGCAGCATCCGACAGGGGGGGTCCTACAATGAGCAGTTCTTC. It codes for CASSIRQGGSYNEQFF.

This clone was recorded at least ten times. The chain combines TRBV18 with TRBJ2-7, with TRBD2 matching 7 bases. The germline V gene encodes CDR1 KGHSH and CDR2 LQKENI. This CDR3 is 18 amino acids long. V lost 3 bases, J lost 0 bases, and 14 bases stayed unmatched. CDR3: CASSPITGGLQSSYEQYF. DNA for the CDR3: TGTGCCAGCTCACCCATCACGGGGGGACTCCAAAGCTCCTACGAGCAGTACTTC.

V usage is TRBV6-5 and J usage is TRBJ2-1; TRBD2 agrees at 7 bases. V dropped 2 bases and J dropped 3; count of bases not matched to a gene: 4. The CDR3 loop spans 15 amino acids. The V gene's germline CDR1 is MNHEY and CDR2 SVGAGI. The DNA of the CDR3 is TGTGCCAGCAGTTACGGTGGGACTAACTACAATGAGCAGTTCTTC. Translating gives CASSYGGTNYNEQFF.

V gene TRBV5-1 combines with J gene TRBJ2-2, with D perhaps TRBD2 (6 bases). The germline V and J ends were trimmed by 5 bases and 4 bases, with 15 bases remaining between them. Germline V gene lookup returns CDR1 SGHRS and CDR2 YFSETQ. CDR3 length: 15 residues. The CDR3 sequence is CASSRDSLFTGELFF. The CDR3 bases are TGCGCCAGCAGTAGGGACTCCCTTTTCACCGGGGAGCTGTTTTTT.

The CDR3, as DNA: TGTGCCAGCAGCCCCCCGGGGCAGGGGGCTGACTACACCTTC. It specifies CASSPPGQGADYTF. The chain employs TRBV7-8 and TRBJ1-2; TRBD1 matches 8 bases. Germline V gene sequence: CDR1 SGHVS, CDR2 FQNEAQ. There are 14 residues in the CDR3. The V gene end was trimmed by 5 bases and the J gene end by 10 bases; junction bases not matched to a gene: 12.

This clone has only one observation. This chain uses TRBV7-2 with TRBJ2-7; D gene ambiguous. The germline V gene encodes CDR1 SGHTA and CDR2 FQGNSA. CDR3 length: 15 residues. The V end was cut by 3 bases, the J end by 0 bases, with 12 bases between. CDR3 protein: CASSFSPLSSYEQYF. The CDR3 DNA reads TGTGCCAGCAGCTTTTCCCCCCTGAGCTCCTACGAGCAGTACTTC.

This chain joins TRBV4-3 and TRBJ1-2, with 7 bases identical to TRBD1. The junction had 2 bases not matched to a gene; V was cut back by 4 bases and J by 3 bases. Germline CDR1 is LGHNA and CDR2 is YSLEER. The CDR3 has 13 amino acids. The CDR3 loop is CASSLGTDYGYTF. DNA of the CDR3: TGCGCCAGCAGCCTCGGGACAGACTATGGCTACACCTTC.

This sequence joins TRBV5-6 and TRBJ2-1; 9 bases match TRBD1. V lost 4 bases, J lost 7 bases, and 3 bases stayed unmatched. Germline assignment: CDR1 SGHDT and CDR2 YYEEEE. The CDR3 length is 13 residues. The CDR3 sequence is CASSRDRANEQFF. DNA for the CDR3: TGTGCCAGCAGCAGGGACAGGGCTAATGAGCAGTTCTTC.

The chain links TRBV5-1 to TRBJ2-7; a weak D match, TRBD1 (8 bases). This CDR3 has 15 amino acids. Trimming pared 0 bases from V and 3 bases from J, leaving 13 bases between. The germline gives CDR1 SGHRS, CDR2 YFSETQ. CDR3 nucleotide sequence: TGCGCCAGCAGCTTGGGGACAGGGAGGGTCTACGAGCAGTACTTC. It specifies CASSLGTGRVYEQYF.

V usage is TRBV18 and J usage is TRBJ1-2; D is unclear. CDR1 KGHSH and CDR2 LQKENI come from the germline V gene. The germline V and J ends were trimmed by 3 bases and 4 bases, with 18 bases remaining between them. The CDR3 runs 16 residues. CDR3 protein: CASSPAEGGTIYGYTF. CDR3 nucleotide sequence: TGTGCCAGCTCACCTGCGGAGGGCGGAACGATCTATGGCTACACCTTC. Combining the CDR3 with reference TRBV18 and TRBJ1-2 gives the whole variable domain NAGVMQNPRHLVRRRGQEARLRCSPMKGHSHVYWYRQLPEEGLKFMVYLQKENIIDESGMPKERFSAEFPKEGPSILRIQQVVRGDSAAYFCASSPAEGGTIYGYTFGSGTRLTVV.